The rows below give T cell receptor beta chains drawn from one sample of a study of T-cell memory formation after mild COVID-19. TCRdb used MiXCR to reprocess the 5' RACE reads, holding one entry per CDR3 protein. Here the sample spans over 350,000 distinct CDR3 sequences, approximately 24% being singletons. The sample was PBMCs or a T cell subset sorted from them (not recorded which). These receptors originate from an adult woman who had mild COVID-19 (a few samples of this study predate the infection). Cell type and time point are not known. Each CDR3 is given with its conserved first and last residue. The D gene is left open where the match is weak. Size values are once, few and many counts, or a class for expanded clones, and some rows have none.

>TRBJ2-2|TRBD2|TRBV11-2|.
CASSWGLAGTGELFF
TGTGCCAGCAGCTGGGGACTAGCGGGCACCGGGGAGCTGTTTTTT
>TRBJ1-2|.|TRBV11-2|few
CASSPRTTLLGGYTF
TGTGCCAGCAGCCCGCGGACAACCCTCTTGGGTGGCTACACCTTC
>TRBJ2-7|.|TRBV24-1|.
CATSDLGTPYEQYF
TGTGCCACCAGTGATTTGGGGACACCCTACGAGCAGTACTTC
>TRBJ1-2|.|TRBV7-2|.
CASSLETRYYGYTF
TGTGCCAGCAGCTTAGAGACCAGGTACTATGGCTACACCTTC
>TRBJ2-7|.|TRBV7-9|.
CASSGRNYEQYF
TGTGCCAGCAGCGGCAGAAATTACGAGCAGTACTTC
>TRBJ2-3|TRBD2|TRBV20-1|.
CSARTTSGSWSTDTQYF
TGCAGTGCTAGAACGACTAGCGGGAGTTGGAGCACAGATACGCAGTATTTT
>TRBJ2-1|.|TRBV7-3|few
CASSPQAVSSYNEQFF
TGTGCCAGCAGCCCTCAAGCGGTTAGCTCCTACAATGAGCAGTTCTTC
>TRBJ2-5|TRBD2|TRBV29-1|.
CSVRGGQETQYF
TGCAGCGTCCGCGGGGGGCAAGAGACCCAGTACTTC
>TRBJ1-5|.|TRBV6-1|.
CASSEFDSYSNQPQHF
TGTGCCAGCAGTGAATTTGACAGTTATAGCAATCAGCCCCAGCATTTT
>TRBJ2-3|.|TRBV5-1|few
CASSLVPTSTDTQYF
TGCGCCAGCAGCTTGGTTCCAACCAGCACAGATACGCAGTATTTT
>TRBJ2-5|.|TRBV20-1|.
CSARDSGRDGETQYF
TGCAGTGCTAGAGATTCGGGCAGGGACGGAGAGACCCAGTACTTC
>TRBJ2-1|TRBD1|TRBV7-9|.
CASSPGTGRFYNEQFF
TGTGCCAGCAGCCCCGGGACAGGGAGATTCTACAATGAGCAGTTCTTC
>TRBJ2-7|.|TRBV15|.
CATSIVSTVGGGSEQYF
TGTGCCACCAGCATTGTCTCGACAGTAGGGGGAGGCTCCGAGCAGTACTTC
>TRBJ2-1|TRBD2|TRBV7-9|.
CASSFDRDLAGHNEQFF
TGTGCCAGCAGCTTTGATAGGGACCTAGCGGGTCACAATGAGCAGTTCTTC
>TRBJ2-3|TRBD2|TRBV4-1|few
CASSQDPGLAGSVPDTQYF
TGCGCCAGCAGCCAAGACCCCGGACTAGCGGGGAGCGTTCCAGATACGCAGTATTTT
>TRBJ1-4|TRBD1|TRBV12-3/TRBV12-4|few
CASSPRQGLAEKLFF
TGTGCCAGCAGTCCCAGACAGGGTTTGGCTGAAAAACTGTTTTTT
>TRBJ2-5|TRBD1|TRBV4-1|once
CASSQDSTGAVETQYF
TGCGCCAGCAGCCAAGATTCGACAGGGGCGGTGGAGACCCAGTACTTC
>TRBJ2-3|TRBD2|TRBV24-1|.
CATSDFGTSGTDTQYF
TGTGCCACCAGTGATTTTGGGACTAGCGGCACAGATACGCAGTATTTT
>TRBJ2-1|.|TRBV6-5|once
CASSYIGANEQFF
TGTGCCAGCAGTTACATCGGGGCTAATGAGCAGTTCTTC
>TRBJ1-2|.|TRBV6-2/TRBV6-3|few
CASSYQGRTPGYTF
TGTGCCAGCAGTTACCAGGGGCGTACCCCCGGCTACACCTTC
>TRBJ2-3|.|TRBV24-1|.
CATSVRASRTDTQYF
TGTGCCACCAGCGTTCGGGCCTCCCGCACAGATACGCAGTATTTT
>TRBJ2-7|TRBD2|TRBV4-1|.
CASSRQVAGNYEQYF
TGCGCCAGCAGCCGTCAGGTAGCGGGGAACTACGAGCAGTACTTC
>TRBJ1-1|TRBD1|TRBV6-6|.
CASRSGGSNTEAFF
TGTGCCAGCAGATCAGGGGGGAGCAACACTGAAGCTTTCTTT
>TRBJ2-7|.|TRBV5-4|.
CASSNAELWTEQYF
TGTGCCAGCAGCAACGCGGAGCTCTGGACCGAGCAGTACTTC
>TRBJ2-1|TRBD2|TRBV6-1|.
CASSEVNSGSKFF
TGTGCCAGCAGTGAAGTAAATAGCGGGAGTAAGTTCTTC
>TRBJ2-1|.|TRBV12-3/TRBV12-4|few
CASSLGGLISYNEQFF
TGTGCCAGCAGTTTAGGCGGGTTGATCTCCTACAATGAGCAGTTCTTC
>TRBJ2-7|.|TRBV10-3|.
CAISEDGGVYEQYF
TGTGCCATCAGTGAGGATGGGGGTGTATACGAGCAGTACTTC
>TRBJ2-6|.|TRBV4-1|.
CASSQARGTGSTGANVLTF
TGCGCCAGCAGCCAAGCTAGGGGAACCGGGAGTACTGGGGCCAACGTCCTGACTTTC
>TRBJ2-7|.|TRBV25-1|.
CASRAGTYEQYF
TGTGCCAGCAGGGCGGGTACCTACGAGCAGTACTTC
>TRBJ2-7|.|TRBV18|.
CASSPPHGNYEQYF
TGTGCCAGCTCACCACCGCACGGGAACTACGAGCAGTACTTC
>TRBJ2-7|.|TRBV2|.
CAGTAGRASYEQYF
TGTGCCGGGACCGCCGGCAGGGCTTCCTACGAGCAGTACTTC
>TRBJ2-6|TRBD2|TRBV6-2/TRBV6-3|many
CASSYGSGRAFGANVLTF
TGTGCCAGCAGTTACGGTAGCGGGAGGGCATTTGGGGCCAACGTCCTGACTTTC
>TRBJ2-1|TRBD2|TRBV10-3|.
CAISPVAGGPYNEQFF
TGTGCCATCAGTCCTGTAGCGGGGGGACCGTACAATGAGCAGTTCTTC
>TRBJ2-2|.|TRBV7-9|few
CASSYSNGELFF
TGTGCCAGCAGCTACTCCAACGGGGAGCTGTTTTTT
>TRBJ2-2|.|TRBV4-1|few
CASSPSDIYTGELFF
TGCGCCAGCAGCCCCTCGGACATATACACCGGGGAGCTGTTTTTT
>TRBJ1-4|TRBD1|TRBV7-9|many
CASSLGQGNEKLFF
TGTGCCAGCAGCTTGGGACAGGGAAATGAAAAACTGTTTTTT
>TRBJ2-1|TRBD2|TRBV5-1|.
CASSFGLATNEQFF
TGCGCCAGCAGCTTTGGACTAGCCACTAATGAGCAGTTCTTC
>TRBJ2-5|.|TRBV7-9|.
CASSLAGALQETQYF
TGTGCCAGCAGCTTAGCAGGGGCCCTCCAAGAGACCCAGTACTTC
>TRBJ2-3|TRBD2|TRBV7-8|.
CASSLLRGGSTDTQYF
TGTGCCAGCAGCTTATTGCGGGGGGGCAGCACAGATACGCAGTATTTT
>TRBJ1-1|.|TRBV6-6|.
CASKSGWTEAFF
TGTGCCAGCAAATCTGGTTGGACTGAAGCTTTCTTT
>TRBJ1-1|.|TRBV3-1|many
CASSQDLTVNTEAFF
TGTGCCAGCAGCCAAGATCTGACAGTGAACACTGAAGCTTTCTTT
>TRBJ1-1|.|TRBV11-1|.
CASSLGIGNTEAFF
TGTGCCAGCAGCCTTGGGATTGGGAACACTGAAGCTTTCTTT
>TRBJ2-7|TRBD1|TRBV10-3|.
CAISESTGGTYEQYF
TGTGCCATCAGTGAGTCGACAGGGGGAACCTACGAGCAGTACTTC
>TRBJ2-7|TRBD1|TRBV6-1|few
CASSDRGTSYEQYF
TGTGCCAGCTCCGACAGGGGCACTTCCTACGAGCAGTACTTC
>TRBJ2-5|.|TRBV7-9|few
CASSLSDVRQETQYF
TGTGCCAGCAGCTTATCAGACGTCCGGCAAGAGACCCAGTACTTC
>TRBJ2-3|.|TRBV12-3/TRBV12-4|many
CASSLITDTQYF
TGTGCCAGCAGTTTGATCACAGATACGCAGTATTTT
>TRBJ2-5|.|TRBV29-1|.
CSVEGTAQETQYF
TGCAGCGTTGAAGGGACAGCCCAAGAGACCCAGTACTTC
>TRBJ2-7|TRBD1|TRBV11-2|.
CASSLVQPGGSYEQYF
TGTGCCAGCAGCTTAGTGCAGCCAGGGGGCTCCTACGAGCAGTACTTC
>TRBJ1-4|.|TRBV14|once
CASSQGVGANEKLFF
TGTGCCAGCAGCCAGGGAGTAGGAGCTAATGAAAAACTGTTTTTT
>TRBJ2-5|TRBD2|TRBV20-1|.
CRLIAGGIHETQYF
TGCAGGCTAATAGCGGGTGGGATACACGAGACCCAGTACTTC
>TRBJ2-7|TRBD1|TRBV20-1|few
CSARRDRAAAGIYEQYF
TGCAGTGCTAGGCGGGACAGGGCGGCGGCAGGCATTTACGAGCAGTACTTC